This T cell receptor beta chain is from a study of T-cell memory formation after mild COVID-19. Notes on the study in general: Clones shrinking from day 15 to 85 showed even CD4/CD8 mixes; later expanders tilted CD4+. Mostly located in CM and EM were contracting CD4+ clones, with contracting CD8+ clones located in EMRA.

Germline V CDR1 and CDR2: SGHTA, FQGTGA. The CDR3 consists of 15 residues. Trimming removed 2 bases at V and 4 bases at J, with 14 bases between. This clonotype was found a few times. Its target is not known. After 5'RACE with constant-segment primers, TCR alpha and TCR beta cDNA libraries carrying sample barcodes and UMIs were obtained. TCRdb analysed the 5' RACE reads with MiXCR anew, one entry per CDR3 protein. The sample holds around 150,000 distinct CDR3 sequences, about 14% seen once. This chain connects TRBV7-3 to TRBJ2-5; D might be TRBD2 (5 bases). Material for sequencing was PBMCs or a T cell subset sorted from them (not recorded which). This receptor was identified in an adult woman who had mild COVID-19 (a few samples of this study predate the infection). Cell type and time point are not known. Written as DNA, the CDR3 is TGTGCCAGCAGCTTACTCGGGGAACGAGGAGAGACCCAGTACTTC. This translates into CASSLLGERGETQYF.